This TCR beta chain was observed in a study of blood T cells in healthy people across ages. Primers used in a second PCR of about 6 to 11 cycles were a sample-barcoded 5' primer and a J-beta primer mix. TCRdb itself ran the 5' RACE reads through MiXCR, one entry per CDR3 protein. Of 500,000 to 550,000 distinct CDR3 sequences listed, nearly 25% are singletons. Germline lookup yields CDR1 ENHRY and CDR2 SYGVKD. CDR3 length: 14 amino acids. V shed 0 bases and J 11 bases; nucleotides not matched to a gene: 3. These data also formed part of another study, on T cells of mothers and their children.

The chain couples TRBV10-3 to TRBJ2-7; 14 bases match TRBD2. Source material: blood. The TCR was taken from a boy between 5 and 17 years old in good health. The CDR3 sequence: CAISESGTSGRKYF. The CDR3 nucleotides read TGTGCCATCAGTGAGTCTGGGACTAGCGGGAGAAAGTACTTC.